Shown below are 15 T cell receptor beta chains from a single sample sequenced in a study of blood T cell repertoires in COVID-19. Here immunoSEQ multiplex PCR was the method, and the copy in TCRdb shows in-frame clones only, minus some. The sample contains about 200,000 clones, about 93% of which appear only once. Specimen: peripheral blood. The receptors shown here come from a man between 60 and 75 years old with COVID-19, enrolled during active disease.

The chain recombines TRBV19 with TRBJ1-2, with TRBD1 matching 11 bases. The CDR3 totals 16 residues. Trimming took 5 bases from V and 7 from J; bases not matched to a gene: 12. Germline loops: CDR1 LNHDA, CDR2 SQIVND (reference sequence). Here the CDR3 reads CASSPGWTGGASGYTF. CDR3 nucleotide sequence: TGTGCCAGTAGTCCTGGATGGACAGGGGGCGCGTCTGGCTACACCTTC.

The CDR3 nucleotides read TGTGCCAGTAGTAGGGGACAGGGGGTCTACGAGCAGTACTTC. Translation gives CASSRGQGVYEQYF. The chain recombines TRBV19 with TRBJ2-7; 11 bases are shared with TRBD1. J lost 3 bases, V lost 4 bases, and 2 bases had no gene match. This CDR3 is built from 14 residues. The germline CDR1 and CDR2 sequences are LNHDA and SQIVND (reference sequence).

The V gene is TRBV3-1 (or the pseudogene TRBV3-2), the J gene TRBJ1-5; 7 nucleotides match TRBD1. After removal of 4 bases from V and 4 bases from J, the junction contained 4 bases not matched to a gene. Per the germline V gene, CDR1 is LGHDT and CDR2 is YNNKEL (reference sequence). CDR3 length equals 14 residues. The DNA for the CDR3 is TGTGCCAGCAGCCGAGGGACAGTGAATCAGCCCCAGCATTTT. Amino acids: CASSRGTVNQPQHF.

The V call is TRBV18, the J call TRBJ2-1, with D unclear. The CDR3 has 15 residues. V lost 6 bases to trimming and J lost 0 bases, with 12 bases between them. Germline-derived CDR1 and CDR2 are KGHSH and LQKENI. CDR3 loop: CASSPDMASYNEQFF. In DNA form, the CDR3 reads TGTGCCAGCTCCCCAGACATGGCCTCCTACAATGAGCAGTTCTTC.

The V gene is TRBV3-1 (or the pseudogene TRBV3-2), the J gene TRBJ1-2; the match to TRBD1 covers 9 bases. Per the germline V gene, CDR1 is LGHDT and CDR2 is YNNKEL (reference sequence). V shed 2 bases, J shed 5 bases, and the junction held 9 bases outside the gene matches. The CDR3 extends over 16 amino acids. CDR3 nucleotide sequence: TGTGCCAGCAGCCAACCCAGATCGGACAGGGGTTATGGCTACACCTTC. Its translation: CASSQPRSDRGYGYTF.

The V call is TRBV7-9, the J call TRBJ1-2; TRBD1 matches at 10 bases. Germline CDR1 SEHNR, CDR2 FQNEAQ (reference sequence). CDR3 length: 15 amino acids. V shed 2 bases, J shed 6 bases, and the junction held 6 bases outside the gene matches. The CDR3 DNA reads as TGTGCCAGCAGCTTACCCGGGACAGGGGTTAATGGCTACACCTTC. Translation: CASSLPGTGVNGYTF.

Remarks on this clone: The same CDR3 is also encoded by other DNA sequences in this sample. The chain is built from TRBV9 and TRBJ2-2; a possible D gene is TRBD1 (6 bases). Germline CDR1 and CDR2: SGDLS and YYNGEE. Trimming shortened V by 0 bases and J by 1 base, and 7 bases separated the two germline ends. This CDR3 contains 15 residues. CDR3 amino acids: CASSVVGGNTGELFF. In nucleotides, the CDR3 is TGTGCCAGCAGCGTAGTAGGGGGGAACACCGGGGAGCTGTTTTTT.

The J gene is TRBJ2-1, the V gene TRBV3-1 (or the pseudogene TRBV3-2), with 11 nucleotides matching TRBD2. Germline CDR1 is LGHDT and CDR2 is YNNKEL (reference sequence). The CDR3 is 17 amino acids. The J segment lost 7 bases and the V segment lost 4 bases, leaving 12 bases of the junction unmatched. The CDR3 protein is CASSLSYSGGARNEQFF. CDR3 coding DNA: TGTGCCAGCAGCCTTTCGTATAGCGGGGGGGCGCGTAATGAGCAGTTCTTC.

This clone appeared once. This chain connects TRBV29-1 to TRBJ2-1; possibly TRBD1 for D (7 bases). Germline V gene lookup returns CDR1 SQVTM and CDR2 ANQGSEA. Trimming left V 6 bases short and J 7 bases short, with 16 bases between. The CDR3 length is 13 residues. CDR3 DNA sequence: TGCAGCGTAAACGAACAGGGGAGGAATGAGCAGTTCTTC. This sequence encodes CSVNEQGRNEQFF.

V usage is TRBV7-2 and J usage is TRBJ2-3, with 8 bases fitting TRBD2. CDR1 and CDR2 from the germline V gene are SGHTA and FQGNSA. The CDR3 loop spans 15 amino acids. Trimming took 2 bases from V and 1 from J; bases not matched to a gene: 2. The CDR3 reads CASSLQAGGTDTQYF. The CDR3 DNA reads TGTGCCAGCAGCTTACAAGCGGGGGGCACAGATACGCAGTATTTT.

The gene calls are TRBV6-2 or TRBV6-3 and TRBJ2-2; D possibly corresponds to TRBD1 (6 bases). Germline V lookup: CDR1 MNHEY, CDR2 SVGEGT. V lost 6 bases and J 1 base, leaving 9 bases between the germline ends. The CDR3 is 14 residues long. The CDR3 DNA reads TGTGCCAGCAGCGGGACAAGGAACACCGGGGAGCTGTTTTTT. Amino acid sequence: CASSGTRNTGELFF.

The chain links TRBV7-2 to TRBJ1-1; possible D gene TRBD1, 5 bases. From germline, CDR1 is SGHTA and CDR2 FQGNSA. The CDR3 is 14 residues long. Trimming left V 5 bases short and J 3 bases short, with 13 bases between. The DNA of the CDR3 is TGTGCCAGCAGCCAAACTCGACAGCACACTGAAGCTTTCTTT. This codes for CASSQTRQHTEAFF.

The chain recombines TRBV7-2 with TRBJ2-1; 12 nucleotides match TRBD2. The CDR3 consists of 16 residues. V trimming: 3 bases; J trimming: 10 bases; junction bases outside the gene matches: 10. Looked up from germline, CDR1 is SGHTA and CDR2 is FQGNSA. DNA of the CDR3: TGTGCCAGCAGCTTTAATGCACCGACTAGCGGGAGCGAGCAGTTCTTC. This codes for CASSFNAPTSGSEQFF.

This chain joins TRBV6-5 and TRBJ1-3; D possibly corresponds to TRBD1 (5 bases). V lost 11 bases and J lost 0, with 17 bases in between. Germline assignment: CDR1 MNHEY and CDR2 SVGAGI. The CDR3 has 15 residues. CDR3 amino acids: CAFQAGPNSGNTIYF. CDR3 coding DNA: TGTGCCTTCCAGGCAGGGCCTAACTCTGGAAACACCATATATTTT.

As DNA, the CDR3 is TGCAGCGTTGAGGGAACCGACAGGGCGATCTATGGCTACACCTTC. Translating it yields CSVEGTDRAIYGYTF. The chain couples TRBV29-1 to TRBJ1-2; 7 bases are shared with TRBD1. CDR1 and CDR2 (germline): SQVTM, ANQGSEA. The V and J ends lost 3 bases and 4 bases, in that order; junction bases with no gene match: 11. This CDR3 comprises 15 residues. The full variable domain, rest sourced from reference TRBV29-1 and TRBJ1-2, is SAVISQKPSRDICQRGTSLTIQCQVDSQVTMMFWYRQQPGQSLTLIATANQGSEATYESGFVIDKFPISRPNLTFSTLTVSNMSPEDSSIYLCSVEGTDRAIYGYTFGSGTRLTVV.